The clone carrying this T cell receptor (beta chain) was observed a handful of times. Just one base apart from a much larger clone, this may be a read error. Germline CDR1 DFQATT, CDR2 SNEGSKA (reference sequence). Trimming removed 5 bases from V and 6 bases from J; junction bases left unmatched: 8. The CDR3 length is 14 residues. The record originates from a study of breast tumors, draining lymph nodes, adjacent tissues. Axillary draining lymph nodes of breast cancer patients supplied the node samples. A single record per CDR3 protein comes from TCRdb applying MiXCR to the multiplex PCR reads. The table lists over 150,000 distinct CDR3 sequences, roughly 31% of them singletons.

The sequence derives from a female donor with breast cancer. Some clones in this sample may be carry-over from other donors' samples. The chain joins TRBV20-1 to TRBJ2-7; 12 bases match TRBD2. The sample consisted of axillary lymph node tissue. CDR3 bases: TGCAGTGCTCCCTCTAGCGGGGGGGCCACCGAGCAGTACTTC. Translated, it gives CSAPSSGGATEQYF.